The sequence of this T cell receptor (beta chain) was determined in a study of regulatory T cells in long-lasting Graves disease (dated by TCRdb to about 2021). A note on the overall study: Newly diagnosed Graves' disease patients had taken antithyroid drugs for less than 3 months. Patients with persistent Graves' disease were compared with patients with newly diagnosed Graves' disease using TCR sequencing and RNA sequencing of peripheral blood. A total of some 35 samples underwent TCR sequencing: around 13 from persistent and around 20 from newly diagnosed Graves' disease patients. The study was conducted in China and was registered as a clinical trial.

General study outcomes and caveats: Patients with persistent disease shared more public clonotypes (about 3,000) than newly diagnosed patients did (more than 900). Sequencing and analysis were restricted to the TCR beta chain. Preferential use of TRBV28, TRBJ1-2 and TRBJ2-5 was observed in persistent disease, whereas TRBV20-1 and TRBJ2-1 were favored in newly diagnosed disease. Lower TCR Shannon entropy and fewer highly expanded clones were observed in persistent Graves' disease patients than in newly diagnosed patients, which suggested clonal expansion. Only peripheral blood was studied, because thyroid tissue, the primary lesion, was inaccessible. The authors acknowledged the small sample size as a limitation that may reduce accuracy.

This clonotype was observed a handful of times. There is no known antigen for this receptor. Base qualities are not recorded, but no much larger clone differs from it by a single base. Explained via the paper, the time point label denotes: newly diagnosed GD, antithyroid drugs for less than 3 months. RNA was extracted from PBMCs in TRIzol for both TCR sequencing and RNA sequencing. The diagnosis of Graves' disease followed American Thyroid Association guidelines. Patients for the study were recruited at an endocrinology department in Xi'an, China. Each patient gave about 10 milliliters of peripheral blood, collected in an EDTA anticoagulant tube. Ficoll Paque Plus density gradient separation was used to isolate PBMCs, and no further T cell sorting was done. RNA quality was checked with an Agilent 2100 Bioanalyzer and agarose gel, and concentration with a NanoDrop 2000. Per the germline V gene, MGHRA is the CDR1 and YSYEKL is the CDR2. Trimming removed 0 bases from V and 4 bases from J; the gene matches leave 2 bases unexplained. Including cysteine and phenylalanine, the CDR3 has 16 amino acids. The sequence is cut down to CDR3 DNA, 48 bases in frame from base 1.

Receptor amplification or capture employed multiplex PCR. Reads for this sample came from an Illumina HiSeq 4000. To build TCR beta libraries, CDR3 regions were amplified by Arm-PCR using iRepertoire HTBI primers. Gel purification was performed on PCR products prior to sequencing. The paper's processing steps were these. Gene usage analysis of CDR3 amino acid clonotypes relied on the roughly 60 TRBV and 12 to 15 TRBJ segments identified across samples. Filtered high-quality paired reads were merged into contigs using COPE and FqMerger. Contigs were aligned with BLAST to IMGT TRBV, TRBD and TRBJ reference genes, and CDR3 was defined per IMGT. Any clonotype with a frequency above 0.1% was counted as a highly expanded clone. Shannon entropy was used to measure repertoire diversity, and the Gini coefficient was used to measure V-J evenness. A clonotype found in more than one individual was treated as public. Using fastp at Q25 and MiXCR, TCRdb reprocessed the public reads and kept productive beta chains. Every CDR3 protein is listed once, alongside the most common genes and DNA of its rows. These V and J calls originate from TCRdb's pipeline instead of the authors' own analysis. The sample yields 200,000 to 250,000 distinct CDR3 sequences; approximately 18% were counted once. The ten largest clones capture about 10% of the sample.

Separately, the same data were catalogued under a study of T cells in Graves' hyperthyroidism and ophthalmopathy. As noted in the second study: Stable Graves' hyperthyroidism was defined as no progression to ophthalmopathy during 18 months of follow-up. The hyperthyroidism patients were between 18 and 65 years old and newly diagnosed, with a disease duration of less than 2 months. Any patient with an uncontrolled infection, another autoimmune disease, pregnancy or lactation was excluded. Diagnoses relied on clinical symptoms, serum thyroxine and TRAb, thyroid ultrasound and orbital computed tomography. The TCR CDR3 was subjected to a first round of RT-PCR using the HTBI primer set and the Qiagen OneStep RT-PCR kit. Most expanded thyroid clonotypes (frequency above 0.001) were also found in blood, which suggests that blood repertoires may mirror thyroid immune responses. A 13 V-J signature model separated ophthalmopathy from stable hyperthyroidism, with about 88% sensitivity and 81.08% specificity in cross-validation and 80%/75% in testing. In validation, the model predicted progression to ophthalmopathy with approximately 71% sensitivity and approximately 72% specificity, a median of 6.5 months before onset. To identify distinguishing TCR V-J signatures, a discovery cohort of about a hundred patients was used, comprising 43 with Graves' ophthalmopathy and around 60 with stable Graves' hyperthyroidism. Prospective prediction of ophthalmopathy was tested in an independent validation cohort of 18 to 20 hyperthyroidism patients and 15 to 17 patients who later progressed to ophthalmopathy. For training and testing, the 100 patients in the discovery cohort were randomly divided in a 7:3 ratio. Thyroid tissue and blood T-cell repertoires from about 6 Graves' hyperthyroidism patients were also compared in the study. Once sampling was done, hyperthyroidism patients were given methimazole at a starting dose of 30 mg daily, whereas ophthalmopathy patients were given high-dose intravenous methylprednisolone. A second multiplex PCR round built the libraries, followed by size selection and purification. The libraries were sequenced on an Illumina HiSeq2000 using paired-end 100 bp reads. SOAPnuke was used to process the raw data, throwing out any read that contained adapters or uncalled bases, had a mean Phred below 15, or lacked an exact constant-primer or identifier match. High-quality paired reads were merged using COPE v1.2.5, and each unique nucleotide sequence was defined as a clonotype. Clonotypes were aligned to IMGT TRBV, TRBD and TRBJ reference segments using MiTCR v1.1. Only V-J combinations with frequency above 0.0001, covering roughly 99% of repertoires, were analysed. The TCS score was defined as F50 (clonal expansion) divided by E x V (chaos), with BLOSUM62-based TCRdist calculated between CDR3 peptides within each V-J. Welch's t-statistics and random forest reduced 514 V-J features to roughly 13, which were used in a naive Bayes classifier (R e1071). Sample size was not statistically predetermined, and investigators were not blinded to group allocation. The paper reports TCR Vbeta CDR3 sequencing of about 140 peripheral blood samples: approximately 41 ophthalmopathy, around 80 hyperthyroidism and around 17 progressor patients.

The specimen comprised peripheral blood mononuclear cells (PBMCs), sampled at new diagnosis, from a patient treated with antithyroid drugs. The sequence links TRBV4-1 to TRBJ2-1; TRBD2 matches 11 bases in the middle. The sequence derives from a woman in her 30s with Graves disease. Donor details come from another sample of the same person, matched by shared clones. The DNA is TGCGCCAGCAGCCAAGAGGCTAGCGGGAGGTACAATGAGCAGTTCTTC. This translates into CASSQEASGRYNEQFF.